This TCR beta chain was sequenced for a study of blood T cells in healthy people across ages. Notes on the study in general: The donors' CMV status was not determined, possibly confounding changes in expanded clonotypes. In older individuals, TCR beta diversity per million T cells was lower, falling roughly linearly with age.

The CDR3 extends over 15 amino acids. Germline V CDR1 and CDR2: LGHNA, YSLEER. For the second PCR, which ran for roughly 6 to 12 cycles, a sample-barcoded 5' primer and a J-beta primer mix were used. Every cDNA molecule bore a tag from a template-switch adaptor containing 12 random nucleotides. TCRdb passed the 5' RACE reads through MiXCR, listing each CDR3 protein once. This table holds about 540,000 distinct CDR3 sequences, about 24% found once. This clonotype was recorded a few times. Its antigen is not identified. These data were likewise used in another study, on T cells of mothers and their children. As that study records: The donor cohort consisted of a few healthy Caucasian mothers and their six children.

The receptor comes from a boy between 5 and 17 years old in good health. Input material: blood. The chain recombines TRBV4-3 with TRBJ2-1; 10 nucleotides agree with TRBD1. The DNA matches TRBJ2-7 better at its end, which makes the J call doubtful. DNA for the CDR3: TGCGCCAGCAGCCAAACCGGGACAGGGGCCTACGAGCAGTACTTC. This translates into CASSQTGTGAYEQYF.